The clone carrying this T cell receptor beta chain has just a few counts. What it recognizes is unknown. The CDR3 spans 12 residues. Trimming cost V 3 bases and J 9 bases, with 12 bases left between them. Germline V CDR1 and CDR2: SQVTM, ANQGSEA. The sample originates from a study of cytomegalovirus exposure and HLA in healthy donors. Study-wide context: Drawn from HLA-typed donors, tens of millions of unique TCRs were held in an early data release.

The PCR ran on 60 Vbeta and 13 Jbeta primers. Authors' processing steps: Unique TCR beta chains numbered 80 million to 95 million in a later analysis, with around 10 million shared. The method was immunoSEQ multiplex PCR; TCRdb's version includes in-frame clones alone and lacks a portion of them. Clonal size and the V and J genes are those of that table, whereas D and trimming came from the DNA. This sample carries approximately 92,000 clones, roughly 69% of them seen once, and the ten largest clones take 2.5% to 3%. Study-level points and caveats: In a later analysis, TCR beta V- and J-gene trimming was associated with a missense DCLRE1C variant.

The receptor's source is a man in his fifties in good health and CMV-seronegative. The rearrangement links TRBV29-1 to TRBJ2-1, with a weak D call TRBD2 (6 bases). The source material was PBMCs. The CDR3 DNA reads TGCAGCGTTGAGGGTCTGGGGGGTGAGCAGTTCTTC. This translates into CSVEGLGGEQFF.